These 24 T cell receptor beta chains were sequenced from one sample in a study of blood T cell repertoires in COVID-19. The table came from immunoSEQ multiplex PCR; TCRdb's copy has only in-frame clones and leaves some out. The sample includes about 270,000 clones, approximately 82% of them seen just once. The sequencing input was peripheral blood. The source is a woman aged 18-29 years with acute or convalescent COVID-19.

The chain has TRBV7-2 and TRBJ2-5, with 7 nucleotides matching TRBD1. This CDR3 is built from 12 residues. Germline loops: CDR1 SGHTA, CDR2 FQGNSA. Unmatched junction bases numbered 2, after V lost 5 bases and J lost 5 bases. The CDR3 DNA reads as TGTGCCAGCAGCCAGGACAGGGAGACCCAGTACTTC. This encodes CASSQDRETQYF. Using reference TRBV7-2 and TRBJ2-5 for the parts outside the CDR3, the full variable domain is GAGVSQSPSNKVTEKGKDVELRCDPISGHTALYWYRQSLGQGLEFLIYFQGNSAPDKSGLPSDRFSAERTGGSVSTLTIQRTQQEDSAVYLCASSQDRETQYFGPGTRLLVL.

V is TRBV2 and J is TRBJ1-5; D ambiguous. Germline lookup yields CDR1 SNHLY and CDR2 FYNNEI. CDR3 size: 14 residues. V lost 8 bases and J 0 bases, leaving 11 bases between the germline ends. The CDR3 DNA follows: TGTGCCAGCGCACAGACGACTAGCAATCAGCCCCAGCATTTT. It codes for CASAQTTSNQPQHF.

The chain employs TRBV19 and TRBJ2-4, with TRBD1 matching 7 bases. V lost 4 bases and J lost 0; bases outside the gene matches: 12. CDR3 size: 18 residues. Germline-derived CDR1 and CDR2 are LNHDA and SQIVND (reference sequence). The CDR3 reads CASSSPTGIAGAKNIQYF. In DNA, the CDR3 is TGTGCCAGTAGTAGCCCGACAGGGATTGCTGGAGCCAAAAACATTCAGTACTTC.

CDR3 sequence: CASTLSWAVGNTEAFF. The CDR3 coding sequence is TGTGCCAGTACTCTCTCCTGGGCAGTGGGGAACACTGAAGCTTTCTTT. This chain uses TRBV19 with TRBJ1-1, with D hard to call. Germline values: CDR1 LNHDA, CDR2 SQIVND (reference sequence). This CDR3 is 16 amino acids long. The V end lost 7 bases, the J end lost 1 base, and 19 bases lay between the germline ends.

This sequence joins TRBV19 and TRBJ1-5, with a possible D match to TRBD1 (5 bases). The CDR3 is 14 amino acids. The V gene lost 5 bases and the J gene lost 4 bases, with 12 bases spanning the gap. The germline V gene has CDR1 LNHDA and CDR2 SQIVND (reference sequence). CDR3 sequence (DNA): TGTGCCAGTAGTTCGCGACAGCAGAATCAGCCCCAGCATTTT. Amino acid sequence: CASSSRQQNQPQHF.

This clone was seen a handful of times. The rearrangement links TRBV6-5 to TRBJ1-2; a weak D match, TRBD1 (6 bases). Trimming stripped 5 bases from V and 2 bases from J, with 15 bases between. The CDR3 has 15 amino acids. Germline V CDR1 and CDR2: MNHEY, SVGAGI. CDR3 DNA: TGTGCCAGCAGTAGGGTTAAGGACAGCAACTATGGCTACACCTTC. Protein product: CASSRVKDSNYGYTF.

This rearrangement joins TRBV19 to TRBJ1-1; possibly TRBD1 for D (6 bases). The CDR3 runs 13 residues. Germline CDR1 reads LNHDA; CDR2 reads SQIVND (reference sequence). The ends were cut back, 5 bases at V and 4 bases at J, with 11 bases in the middle. The CDR3 DNA follows: TGTGCCAGTAGTGGGGGCCGCCGCACTGAAGCTTTCTTT. As protein: CASSGGRRTEAFF.

V is TRBV6-5 and J is TRBJ1-1; tentatively, D is TRBD1 (6 bases). Trimming shortened V by 7 bases and J by 4 bases, and 10 bases separated the two germline ends. The CDR3 length is 12 residues. Germline V gives CDR1 MNHEY, CDR2 SVGAGI. CDR3 coding DNA: TGTGCCAGCACCACAGGGTCCACTGAAGCTTTCTTT. This translates into CASTTGSTEAFF.

This rearrangement joins TRBV6-2 or TRBV6-3 to TRBJ2-2, with D uncertain. The CDR3 is made up of 15 amino acids. V was pared by 0 bases and J by 7 bases, with 12 bases between. Germline V lookup: CDR1 MNHEY, CDR2 SVGEGT. The CDR3 reads CASSYSTPSVGELFF. The CDR3 bases are TGTGCCAGCAGTTACTCGACTCCCAGTGTCGGGGAGCTGTTTTTT.

This clone has a handful of counts. The gene calls are TRBV5-1 and TRBJ2-2, with D tentatively TRBD1 (6 bases). Germline CDR1 reads SGHRS; CDR2 reads YFSETQ. The CDR3 consists of 14 residues. Trimming removed 5 bases at V and 5 bases at J, with 13 bases between. The CDR3 nucleotides read TGCGCCAGCAGTAGGGGGACGGGGACCGGGGAGCTGTTTTTT. This encodes CASSRGTGTGELFF.

J is TRBJ2-7 and V is TRBV21-1; whether TRBD2, the table's D call, matches the DNA was not checked. TRBV21-1 is tagged as a pseudogene. The CDR3 contains 16 residues. CDR3 coding DNA: TGTGCCAGCAGCAAAGCGGTAAGCGGTCCCCCCTACGAGCAGTACTTC. As protein: CASSKAVSGPPYEQYF.

The table lists this clone with a count of one. An end of the junction does not agree with germline; a read error may underlie this. The chain employs TRBV15 and TRBJ2-3, with 13 bases that match TRBD2. From germline, CDR1 is LNHNV and CDR2 YYDKDF (reference sequence). CDR3 length: 18 amino acids. CDR3 in DNA: TGTGCCACCAGCAGAGAAGGATGGACTAGCGGGAGCATAGATACGCAGTATTTT. This encodes CATSREGWTSGSIDTQYF.

The rearrangement links TRBV9 to TRBJ2-3, with TRBD2 matching over 12 bases. The trim removed 4 bases at V and 6 bases at J, leaving 9 bases unmatched. The CDR3 loop spans 16 amino acids. Germline lookup yields CDR1 SGDLS and CDR2 YYNGEE. The CDR3 here is CASSFRLAGVRDTQYF. The CDR3 nucleotides read TGTGCCAGCAGCTTTCGACTAGCGGGAGTGCGGGATACGCAGTATTTT.

In its sample, this clone was seen once. The chain employs TRBV4-3 and TRBJ1-1; 9 nucleotides align to TRBD1. The ends lost 3 bases at V and 3 bases at J; junction bases unmatched: 5. The CDR3 loop spans 15 amino acids. Germline values: CDR1 LGHNA, CDR2 YSLEER. DNA for the CDR3: TGCGCCAGCAGCCAGGGGACAGGGATCTACACTGAAGCTTTCTTT. Its translation: CASSQGTGIYTEAFF.

This rearrangement joins TRBV9 to TRBJ2-5; 13 nucleotides agree with TRBD2. Germline V gene lookup returns CDR1 SGDLS and CDR2 YYNGEE. The CDR3 loop spans 16 amino acids. V lost 3 bases to trimming and J lost 5 bases; unmatched junction nucleotides: 7. This CDR3 reads CASSAGLAGAGETQYF. Written as DNA, the CDR3 is TGTGCCAGCAGCGCCGGACTAGCGGGAGCCGGGGAGACCCAGTACTTC.

The rearrangement uses TRBV30 and TRBJ2-5; D remains ambiguous. The germline V gene encodes CDR1 GTSNPN and CDR2 SVGIG (reference sequence). Deletions cut 4 bases from V and 1 base from J, with 4 bases between. CDR3 length: 11 residues. The CDR3 bases are TGTGCCTGGACGGGCCAAGAGACCCAGTACTTC. Its translation is CAWTGQETQYF.

V is TRBV6-5 and J is TRBJ2-7, with 7 bases lining up with TRBD1. CDR3 length equals 13 residues. Germline V gene data show CDR1 as MNHEY and CDR2 as SVGAGI. The V and J ends lost 1 base and 3 bases, in that order; junction bases with no gene match: 0. CDR3 bases: TGTGCCAGCAGTTACTGGGACAGCTACGAGCAGTACTTC. It translates to CASSYWDSYEQYF.

The V and J genes are TRBV4-3 and TRBJ2-7; 7 bases map to TRBD1. After removal of 0 bases from V and 3 bases from J, the junction contained 5 bases not matched to a gene. The V gene's germline CDR1 is LGHNA and CDR2 YSLEER. The CDR3 runs to 15 residues. The chain's CDR3 is CASSQEWDSLYEQYF. The CDR3 DNA reads as TGCGCCAGCAGCCAAGAATGGGACAGCCTCTACGAGCAGTACTTC.

This chain uses TRBV5-1 with TRBJ2-3; D is perhaps TRBD1 (6 bases). The CDR3 runs 17 residues. From germline, CDR1 is SGHRS and CDR2 YFSETQ. Deletions cut 0 bases from V and 2 bases from J, with 16 bases between. CDR3 amino acids: CASSLVGQGSVTDTQYF. In DNA form, the CDR3 reads TGCGCCAGCAGCTTGGTAGGGCAGGGGTCCGTCACAGATACGCAGTATTTT.

The gene calls are TRBV28 and TRBJ2-1; 8 bases are shared with TRBD2. In germline, CDR1 is MDHEN, CDR2 SYDVKM. V gave up 7 bases and J gave up 8 bases; unmatched junction bases: 7. CDR3 length: 13 amino acids. The CDR3 coding sequence is TGTGCCAGCATTCGGAGCGGGAGCTATGAGCAGTTCTTC. Amino acid sequence: CASIRSGSYEQFF. The entire variable domain, with the rest obtained from reference TRBV28 and TRBJ2-1, is as follows: DVKVTQSSRYLVKRTGEKVFLECVQDMDHENMFWYRQDPGLGLRLIYFSYDVKMKEKGDIPEGYSVSREKKERFSLILESASTNQTSMYLCASIRSGSYEQFFGPGTRLTVL.

The rearrangement joins TRBV29-1 to TRBJ2-5, with D possibly being TRBD1 (5 bases). Germline V gives CDR1 SQVTM, CDR2 ANQGSEA. Trimming pared 7 bases from V and 1 base from J, leaving 16 bases between. The CDR3 consists of 14 residues. The CDR3 sequence: CSALGVTSQETQYF. In DNA form, the CDR3 reads TGCAGCGCCCTAGGGGTAACGTCCCAAGAGACCCAGTACTTC.

V and J are TRBV6-5 and TRBJ2-7; 7 nucleotides agree with TRBD1. The CDR3 is 14 residues long. CDR1 is MNHEY and CDR2 is SVGAGI in the germline V gene. V lost 3 bases to trimming and J lost 3 bases; unmatched junction nucleotides: 5. CDR3 sequence (DNA): TGTGCCAGCAGTTATTCTACAGGGGACTACGAGCAGTACTTC. It specifies CASSYSTGDYEQYF.

The rearrangement joins TRBV10-3 to TRBJ2-2, with 11 bases lining up with TRBD2. This CDR3 is 18 amino acids long. V shed 4 bases, J shed 1 base, and the junction held 8 bases outside the gene matches. CDR1 and CDR2 from the germline V gene are ENHRY and SYGVKD. Here the CDR3 reads CAISGSPGTSGNTGELFF. The CDR3 DNA follows: TGTGCCATCAGTGGATCGCCCGGGACTAGCGGGAACACCGGGGAGCTGTTTTTT.

The genes are TRBV2 and TRBJ2-1; 10 nucleotides line up with TRBD1. This CDR3 is built from 15 residues. V was pared by 6 bases and J by 1 base, with 3 bases of the junction left unmatched. Germline lookup yields CDR1 SNHLY and CDR2 FYNNEI. The CDR3 here is CASSRDRGSYNEQFF. The CDR3 DNA reads TGTGCCAGCAGCCGGGACAGGGGATCCTACAATGAGCAGTTCTTC.